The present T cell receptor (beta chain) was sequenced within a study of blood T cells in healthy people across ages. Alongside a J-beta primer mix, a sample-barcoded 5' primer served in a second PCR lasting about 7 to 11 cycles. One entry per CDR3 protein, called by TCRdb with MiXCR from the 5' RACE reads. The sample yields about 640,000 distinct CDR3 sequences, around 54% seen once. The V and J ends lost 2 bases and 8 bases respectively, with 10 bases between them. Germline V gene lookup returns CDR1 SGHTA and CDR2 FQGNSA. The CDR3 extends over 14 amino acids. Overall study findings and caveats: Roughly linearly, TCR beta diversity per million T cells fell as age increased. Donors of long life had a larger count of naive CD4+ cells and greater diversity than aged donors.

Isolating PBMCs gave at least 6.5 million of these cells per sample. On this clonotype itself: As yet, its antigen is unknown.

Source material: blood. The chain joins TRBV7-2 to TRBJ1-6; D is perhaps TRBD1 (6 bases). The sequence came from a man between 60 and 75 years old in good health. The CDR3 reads CASSLPGGYSPLHF. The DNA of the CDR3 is TGTGCCAGCAGCTTACCCGGGGGCTATTCACCCCTCCACTTT. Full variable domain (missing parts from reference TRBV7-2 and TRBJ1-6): GAGVSQSPSNKVTEKGKDVELRCDPISGHTALYWYRQSLGQGLEFLIYFQGNSAPDKSGLPSDRFSAERTGGSVSTLTIQRTQQEDSAVYLCASSLPGGYSPLHFGNGTRLTVT.